The sequence of this TCR beta chain was determined in a study of T cells after yellow fever vaccination. Regarding the study as a whole: A weaker but faster secondary response was observed, peaking on day 5 versus 15. Although most clonotypes did not, a small share appeared in both CD4 and CD8 compartments. Once the booster was given, most primary-vaccination clones reappeared, at 95% to 98% for CD4 and more than 85% for CD8.

The V and J ends lost 4 bases and 7 bases respectively, with 18 bases between them. The CDR3 is 15 amino acids. From germline, CDR1 is SGHRS and CDR2 YFSETQ. TCRdb fed the 5' RACE reads into MiXCR, producing one record per CDR3 protein. Of about 350,000 distinct CDR3 sequences in the sample, 7% to 9% were seen once. This clonotype has a handful of counts. The target antigen is unknown. The chain couples TRBV5-1 to TRBJ2-1; perhaps TRBD2 as D (6 bases). The sequence was obtained from a man younger than 35 who received the YFV17D yellow fever vaccine. Sequenced material: PBMCs, taken around 45 days after the first yellow fever vaccination. The CDR3 nucleotides are TGCGCCAGCAGCCCAGTTGGGGGTGGGAGGAATGAGCAGTTCTTC. Protein sequence: CASSPVGGGRNEQFF.